This TCR beta chain originates from a study of T cell repertoires in cytomegalovirus infection. The CDR3 runs 14 residues. Losses at the gene ends were 4 bases for V and 8 bases for J; bases not matched to a gene: 9. CDR1 is SGDLS, CDR2 YYNGEE, per germline. A remark on this clonotype: Its antigen remains unknown.

TCRdb re-derived calls from the reads in MiXCR, one entry per CDR3 protein. In the table there are roughly 920,000 distinct CDR3 sequences, roughly 30% of which are singletons. The clonotype was recovered from a human donor in good health (CMV status not recorded). Some clones in this sample may be carry-over from other donors' samples. V is TRBV9 and J is TRBJ1-5; 7 bases agree with TRBD1. This sample comprised cultured CD8+ T cells from PBMCs, obtained from culture after CMV antigen stimulation. The CDR3 DNA follows: TGTGCCAGCAGCCCCAGAGACAGGGCTGAGCCCCAGCATTTT. Translated, it gives CASSPRDRAEPQHF.